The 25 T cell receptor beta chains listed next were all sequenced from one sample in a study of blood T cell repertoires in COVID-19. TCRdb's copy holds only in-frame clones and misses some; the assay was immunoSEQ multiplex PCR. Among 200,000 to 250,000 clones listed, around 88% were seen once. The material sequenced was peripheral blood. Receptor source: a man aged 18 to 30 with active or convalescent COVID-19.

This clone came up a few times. The CDR3, as DNA: TGCAGCGTGATCGGGACTAGCGGGATGCGCTACAATGAGCAGTTCTTC. This gives the protein CSVIGTSGMRYNEQFF. This sequence joins TRBV29-1 and TRBJ2-1; TRBD2 matches at 13 bases. Germline V CDR1 and CDR2: SQVTM, ANQGSEA. The CDR3 runs 16 residues. J lost 3 bases, V lost 6 bases, and 8 bases had no gene match.

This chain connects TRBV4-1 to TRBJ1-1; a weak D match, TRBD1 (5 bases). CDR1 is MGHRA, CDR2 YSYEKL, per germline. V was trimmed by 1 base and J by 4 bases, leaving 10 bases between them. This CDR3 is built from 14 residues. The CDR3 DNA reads TGCGCCAGCAGCCAAGTGGGGGGTCCCACTGAAGCTTTCTTT. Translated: CASSQVGGPTEAFF.

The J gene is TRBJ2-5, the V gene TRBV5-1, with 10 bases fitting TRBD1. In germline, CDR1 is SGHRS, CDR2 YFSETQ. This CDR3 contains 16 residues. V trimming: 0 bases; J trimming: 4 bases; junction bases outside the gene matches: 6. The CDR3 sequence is CASSLAATGGRETQYF. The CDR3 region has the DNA TGCGCCAGCAGCTTGGCCGCGACAGGGGGCCGAGAGACCCAGTACTTC.

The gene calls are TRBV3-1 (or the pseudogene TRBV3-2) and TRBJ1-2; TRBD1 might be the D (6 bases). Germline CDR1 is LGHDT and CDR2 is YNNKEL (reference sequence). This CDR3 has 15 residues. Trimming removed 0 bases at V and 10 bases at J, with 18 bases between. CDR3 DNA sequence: TGTGCCAGCAGCCAAGAATTGGTGATGGGGGCCGCCTACACCTTC. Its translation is CASSQELVMGAAYTF.

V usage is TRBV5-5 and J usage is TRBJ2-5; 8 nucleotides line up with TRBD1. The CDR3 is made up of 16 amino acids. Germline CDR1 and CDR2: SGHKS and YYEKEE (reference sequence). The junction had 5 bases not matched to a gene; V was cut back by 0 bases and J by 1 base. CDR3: CASSLGPTGVQETQYF. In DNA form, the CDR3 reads TGTGCCAGCAGCTTGGGGCCGACAGGGGTCCAAGAGACCCAGTACTTC.

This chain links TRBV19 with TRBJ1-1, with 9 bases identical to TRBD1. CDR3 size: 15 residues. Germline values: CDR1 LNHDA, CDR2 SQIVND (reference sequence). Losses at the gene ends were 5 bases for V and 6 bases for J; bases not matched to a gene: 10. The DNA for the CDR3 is TGTGCCAGTAGTCCCTGGACAGGGGCGATACCTGAAGCTTTCTTT. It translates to CASSPWTGAIPEAFF.

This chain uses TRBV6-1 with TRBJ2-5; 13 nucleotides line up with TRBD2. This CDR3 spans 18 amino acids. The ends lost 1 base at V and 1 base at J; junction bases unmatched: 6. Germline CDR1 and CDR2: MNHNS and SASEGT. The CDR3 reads CASSEGLAGGRPQETQYF. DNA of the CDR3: TGTGCCAGCAGTGAAGGACTAGCGGGAGGACGGCCCCAAGAGACCCAGTACTTC.

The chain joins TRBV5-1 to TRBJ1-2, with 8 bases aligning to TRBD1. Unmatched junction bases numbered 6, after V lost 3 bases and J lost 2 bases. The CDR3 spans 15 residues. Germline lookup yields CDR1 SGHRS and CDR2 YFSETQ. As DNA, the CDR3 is TGCGCCAGCAGCTGGGAGGGGACAGGAAACTATGGCTACACCTTC. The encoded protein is CASSWEGTGNYGYTF.

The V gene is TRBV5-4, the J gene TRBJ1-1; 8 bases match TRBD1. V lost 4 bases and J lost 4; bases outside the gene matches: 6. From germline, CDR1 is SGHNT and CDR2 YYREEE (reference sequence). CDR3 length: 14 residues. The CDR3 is CASSRDRLVTEAFF. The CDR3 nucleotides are TGTGCCAGCAGCCGGGACAGGTTGGTCACTGAAGCTTTCTTT.

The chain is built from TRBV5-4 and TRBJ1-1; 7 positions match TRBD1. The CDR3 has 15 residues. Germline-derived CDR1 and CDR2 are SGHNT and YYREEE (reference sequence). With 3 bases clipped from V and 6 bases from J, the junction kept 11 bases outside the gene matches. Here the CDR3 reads CASSSRRQGGSEAFF. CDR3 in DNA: TGTGCCAGCAGCTCCCGTCGACAGGGTGGCTCTGAAGCTTTCTTT. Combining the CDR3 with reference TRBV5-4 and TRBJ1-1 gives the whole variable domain ETGVTQSPTHLIKTRGQQVTLRCSSQSGHNTVSWYQQALGQGPQFIFQYYREEENGRGNFPPRFSGLQFPNYSSELNVNALELDDSALYLCASSSRRQGGSEAFFGQGTRLTVV.

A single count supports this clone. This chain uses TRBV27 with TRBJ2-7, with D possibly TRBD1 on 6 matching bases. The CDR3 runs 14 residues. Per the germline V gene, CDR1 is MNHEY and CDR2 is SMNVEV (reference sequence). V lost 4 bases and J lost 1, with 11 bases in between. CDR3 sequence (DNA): TGTGCCAGCAGTTCAGTAGGGGGATCCTACGAGCAGTACTTC. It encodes CASSSVGGSYEQYF.

The CDR3 nucleotides read TGTGCCAGCAGCTCCTTGGGCGGGGCTACCTCCTACGAGCAGTACTTC. Encoded protein: CASSSLGGATSYEQYF. The V call is TRBV5-6, the J call TRBJ2-7, with D perhaps matching TRBD2 (6 bases). The CDR3 runs 16 residues. The germline V gene encodes CDR1 SGHDT and CDR2 YYEEEE. Trimming cost V 3 bases and J 0 bases, with 16 bases left between them.

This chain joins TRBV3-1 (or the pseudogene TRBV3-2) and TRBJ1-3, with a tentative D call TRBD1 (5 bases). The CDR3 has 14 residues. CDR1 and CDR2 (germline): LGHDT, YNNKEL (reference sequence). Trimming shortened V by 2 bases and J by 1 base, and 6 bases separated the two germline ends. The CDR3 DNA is TGTGCCAGCAGCCAACAGGGTTCTGGAAACACCATATATTTT. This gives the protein CASSQQGSGNTIYF.

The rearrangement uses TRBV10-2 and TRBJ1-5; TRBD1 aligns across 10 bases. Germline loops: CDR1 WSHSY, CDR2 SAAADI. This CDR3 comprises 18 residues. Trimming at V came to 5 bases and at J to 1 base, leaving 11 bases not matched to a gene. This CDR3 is CASSTPGQGLSSNQPQHF. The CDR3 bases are TGCGCCAGCAGTACCCCGGGACAGGGGTTATCCAGCAATCAGCCCCAGCATTTT.

Written as DNA, the CDR3 is TGCGCCAGCAGCCAAGATCTAGCAGGTAGCAATCAGCCCCAGCATTTT. Translation: CASSQDLAGSNQPQHF. This sequence joins TRBV4-1 and TRBJ1-5; D unresolved. The CDR3 has 16 amino acids. Between the trimmed V and J ends, which lost 0 bases and 0 bases, there was a span of 9 bases. The germline V gene encodes CDR1 MGHRA and CDR2 YSYEKL.

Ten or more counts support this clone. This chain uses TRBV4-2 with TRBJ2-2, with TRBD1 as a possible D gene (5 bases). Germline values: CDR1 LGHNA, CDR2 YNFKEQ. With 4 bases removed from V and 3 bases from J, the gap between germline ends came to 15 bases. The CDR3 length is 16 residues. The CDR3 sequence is CASSPTMDIYTGELFF. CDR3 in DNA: TGTGCCAGCAGCCCAACAATGGACATATACACCGGGGAGCTGTTTTTT.

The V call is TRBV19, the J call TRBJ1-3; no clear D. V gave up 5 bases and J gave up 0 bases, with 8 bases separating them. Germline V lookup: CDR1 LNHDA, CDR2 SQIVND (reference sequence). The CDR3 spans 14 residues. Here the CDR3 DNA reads TGTGCCAGTAGTCACGGGGTCTCTGGAAACACCATATATTTT. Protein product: CASSHGVSGNTIYF.

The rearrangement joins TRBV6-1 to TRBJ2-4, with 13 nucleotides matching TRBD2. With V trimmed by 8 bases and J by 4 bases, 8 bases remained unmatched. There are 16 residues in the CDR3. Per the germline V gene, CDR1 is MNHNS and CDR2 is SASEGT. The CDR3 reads CASCGTSGRAKNIQYF. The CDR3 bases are TGTGCCAGCTGTGGAACTAGCGGGAGGGCTAAAAACATTCAGTACTTC.

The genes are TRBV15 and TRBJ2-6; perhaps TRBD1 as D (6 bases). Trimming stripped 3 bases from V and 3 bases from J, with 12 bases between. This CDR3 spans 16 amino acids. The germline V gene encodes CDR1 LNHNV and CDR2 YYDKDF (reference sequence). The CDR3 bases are TGTGCCACCAGCAGGACCCCAGGGGATGGGGCCAACGTCCTGACTTTC. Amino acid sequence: CATSRTPGDGANVLTF.

This CDR3 is CAWTVSFKSSQETQYF. CDR3 coding DNA: TGTGCCTGGACCGTCTCTTTCAAAAGCTCACAAGAGACCCAGTACTTC. The chain couples TRBV30 to TRBJ2-5, with unresolved D. The ends were cut back, 4 bases at V and 2 bases at J, with 20 bases in the middle. This CDR3 comprises 16 residues. The V gene's germline CDR1 is GTSNPN and CDR2 SVGIG (reference sequence).

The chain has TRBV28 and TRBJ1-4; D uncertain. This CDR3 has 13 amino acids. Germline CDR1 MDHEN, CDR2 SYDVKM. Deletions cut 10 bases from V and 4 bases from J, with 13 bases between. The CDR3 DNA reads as TGTGCCACCGGGGAGGCGCATAATGAAAAACTGTTTTTT. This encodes CATGEAHNEKLFF.

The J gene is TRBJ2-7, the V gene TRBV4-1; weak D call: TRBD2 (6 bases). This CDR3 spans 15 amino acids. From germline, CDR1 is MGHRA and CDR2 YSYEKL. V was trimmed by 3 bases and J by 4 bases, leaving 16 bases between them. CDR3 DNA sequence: TGCGCCAGCAGCCAGGCCGCCGGGGGACCGTACGAGCAGTACTTC. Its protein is CASSQAAGGPYEQYF.

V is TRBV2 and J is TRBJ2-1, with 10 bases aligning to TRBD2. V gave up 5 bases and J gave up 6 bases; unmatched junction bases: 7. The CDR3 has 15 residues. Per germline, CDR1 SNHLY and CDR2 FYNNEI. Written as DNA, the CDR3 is TGTGCCAGCAGTAGCGGGAGGGCCGGAATCAATGAGCAGTTCTTC. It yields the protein CASSSGRAGINEQFF.

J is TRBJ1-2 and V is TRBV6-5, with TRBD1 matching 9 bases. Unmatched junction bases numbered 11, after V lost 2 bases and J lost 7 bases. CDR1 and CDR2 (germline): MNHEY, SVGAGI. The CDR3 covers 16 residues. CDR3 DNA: TGTGCCAGCAGTTACGTTTTGGGACAGGGTGCTGGTGGCTACACCTTC. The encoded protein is CASSYVLGQGAGGYTF.

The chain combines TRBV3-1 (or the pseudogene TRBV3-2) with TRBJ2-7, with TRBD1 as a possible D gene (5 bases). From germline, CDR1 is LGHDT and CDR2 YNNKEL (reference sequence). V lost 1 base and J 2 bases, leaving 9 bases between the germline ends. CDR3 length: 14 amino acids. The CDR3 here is CASSQGQTAYEQYF. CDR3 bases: TGTGCCAGCAGCCAAGGACAGACTGCCTACGAGCAGTACTTC.